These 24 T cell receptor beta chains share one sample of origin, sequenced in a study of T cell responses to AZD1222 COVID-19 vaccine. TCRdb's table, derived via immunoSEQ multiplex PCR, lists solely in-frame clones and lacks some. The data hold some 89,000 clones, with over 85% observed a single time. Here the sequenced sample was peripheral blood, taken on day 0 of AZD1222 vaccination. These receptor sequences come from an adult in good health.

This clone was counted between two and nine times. The CDR3 loop reads CASSLPLAGNTGELFF. CDR3 nucleotides: TGTGCCAGCAGCTTGCCGCTAGCGGGAAACACCGGGGAGCTGTTTTTT. V usage is TRBV5-6 and J usage is TRBJ2-2; 9 positions match TRBD2. CDR1 is SGHDT and CDR2 is YYEEEE in the germline V gene. This CDR3 has 16 residues. V trimming: 1 base; J trimming: 2 bases; junction bases outside the gene matches: 3.

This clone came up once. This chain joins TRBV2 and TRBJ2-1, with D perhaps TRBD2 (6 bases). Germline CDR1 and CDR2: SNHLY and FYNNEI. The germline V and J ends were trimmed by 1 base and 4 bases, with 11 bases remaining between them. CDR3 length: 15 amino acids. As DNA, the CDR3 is TGTGCCAGCAGTGAAGATGGGACTCCTTACAATGAGCAGTTCTTC. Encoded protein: CASSEDGTPYNEQFF.

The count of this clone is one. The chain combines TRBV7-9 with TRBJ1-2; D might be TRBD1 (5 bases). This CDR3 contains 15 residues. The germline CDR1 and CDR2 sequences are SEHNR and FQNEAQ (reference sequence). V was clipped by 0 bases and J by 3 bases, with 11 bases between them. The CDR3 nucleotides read TGTGCCAGCAGCTTAGCTGCAGGGACTTACTATGGCTACACCTTC. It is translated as CASSLAAGTYYGYTF.

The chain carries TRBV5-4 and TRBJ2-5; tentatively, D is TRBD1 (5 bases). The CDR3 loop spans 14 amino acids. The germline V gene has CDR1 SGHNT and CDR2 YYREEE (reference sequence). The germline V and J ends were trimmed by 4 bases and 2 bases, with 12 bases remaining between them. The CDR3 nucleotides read TGTGCCAGCAGCCCTGGCGGACAACAAGAGACCCAGTACTTC. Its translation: CASSPGGQQETQYF.

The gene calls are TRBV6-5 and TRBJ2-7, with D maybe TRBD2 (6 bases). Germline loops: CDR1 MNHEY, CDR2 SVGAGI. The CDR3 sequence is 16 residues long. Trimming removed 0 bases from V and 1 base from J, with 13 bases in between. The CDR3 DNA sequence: TGTGCCAGCAGTTACTCGAAGGGTGGGGGGTCCTACGAGCAGTACTTC. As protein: CASSYSKGGGSYEQYF.

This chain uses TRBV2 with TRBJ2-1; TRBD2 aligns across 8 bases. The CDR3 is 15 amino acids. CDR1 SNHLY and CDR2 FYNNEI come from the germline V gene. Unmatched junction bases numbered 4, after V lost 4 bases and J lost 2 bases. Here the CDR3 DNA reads TGTGCCAGCAGTGTCAACGGGGGGGCCTACAATGAGCAGTTCTTC. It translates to CASSVNGGAYNEQFF.

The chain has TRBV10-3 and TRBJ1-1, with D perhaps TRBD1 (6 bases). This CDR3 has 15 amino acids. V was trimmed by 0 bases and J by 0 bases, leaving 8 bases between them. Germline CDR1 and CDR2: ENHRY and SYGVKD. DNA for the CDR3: TGTGCCATCAGTGAGTCGACAGGACTGAACACTGAAGCTTTCTTT. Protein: CAISESTGLNTEAFF.

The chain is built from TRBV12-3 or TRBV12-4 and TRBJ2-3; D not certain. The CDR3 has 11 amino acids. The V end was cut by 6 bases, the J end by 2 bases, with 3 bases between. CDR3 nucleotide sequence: TGTGCCAGCAGGGCCACAGATACGCAGTATTTT. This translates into CASRATDTQYF.

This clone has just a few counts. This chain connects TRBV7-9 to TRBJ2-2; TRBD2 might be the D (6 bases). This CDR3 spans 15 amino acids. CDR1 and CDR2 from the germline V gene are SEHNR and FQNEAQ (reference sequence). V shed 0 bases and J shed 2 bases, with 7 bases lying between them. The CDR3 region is CASSLASGNTGELFF. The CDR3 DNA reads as TGTGCCAGCAGCTTAGCTAGCGGAAACACCGGGGAGCTGTTTTTT.

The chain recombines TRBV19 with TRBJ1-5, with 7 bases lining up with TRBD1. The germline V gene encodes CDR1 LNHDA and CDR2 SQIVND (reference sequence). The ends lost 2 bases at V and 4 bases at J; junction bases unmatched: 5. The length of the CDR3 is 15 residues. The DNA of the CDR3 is TGTGCCAGTAGTATAAGGACAGGCCCGAATCAGCCCCAGCATTTT. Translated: CASSIRTGPNQPQHF.

The CDR3 nucleotides are TGTGCCAGCAGCCCCAAGGGGGGGCCCACCGGGGAGCTGTTTTTT. This gives the protein CASSPKGGPTGELFF. The chain carries TRBV7-6 and TRBJ2-2; maybe TRBD2 (7 bases). Per the germline V gene, CDR1 is SGHVS and CDR2 is FNYEAQ. This CDR3 is 15 amino acids long. The V gene lost 5 bases and the J gene lost 4 bases, with 14 bases spanning the gap.

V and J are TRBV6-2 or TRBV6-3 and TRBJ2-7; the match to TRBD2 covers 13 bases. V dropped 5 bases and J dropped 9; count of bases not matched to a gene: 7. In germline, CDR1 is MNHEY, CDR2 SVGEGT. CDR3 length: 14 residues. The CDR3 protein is CASSRTSGGLGQYF. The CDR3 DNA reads TGTGCCAGCAGTCGGACTAGCGGGGGCCTTGGGCAGTACTTC.

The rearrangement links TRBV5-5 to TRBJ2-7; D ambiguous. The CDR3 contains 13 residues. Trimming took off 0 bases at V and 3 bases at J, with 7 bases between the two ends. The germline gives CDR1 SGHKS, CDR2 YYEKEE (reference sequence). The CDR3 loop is CASSLGPLYEQYF. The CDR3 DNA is TGTGCCAGCAGCTTGGGCCCCCTCTACGAGCAGTACTTC.

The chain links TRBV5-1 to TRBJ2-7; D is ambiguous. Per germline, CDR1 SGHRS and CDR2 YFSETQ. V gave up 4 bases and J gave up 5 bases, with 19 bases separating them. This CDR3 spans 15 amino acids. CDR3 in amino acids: CASSVAEQIRDEQYF. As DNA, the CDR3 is TGCGCCAGCAGCGTTGCCGAGCAAATCCGCGACGAGCAGTACTTC.

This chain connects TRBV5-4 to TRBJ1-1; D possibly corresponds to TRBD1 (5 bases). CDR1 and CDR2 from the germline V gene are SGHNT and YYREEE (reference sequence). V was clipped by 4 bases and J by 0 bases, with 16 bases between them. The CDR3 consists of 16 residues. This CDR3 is CASSPGTSSLNTEAFF. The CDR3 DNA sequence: TGTGCCAGCAGCCCCGGGACCTCTTCTCTGAACACTGAAGCTTTCTTT.

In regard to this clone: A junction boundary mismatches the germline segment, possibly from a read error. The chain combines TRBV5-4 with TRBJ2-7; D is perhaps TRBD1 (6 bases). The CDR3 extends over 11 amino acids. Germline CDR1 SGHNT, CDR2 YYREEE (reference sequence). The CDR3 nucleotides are TGTGCCAGCAGCATGGACAGTCTTGAGGTTTTC. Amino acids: CASSMDSLEVF.

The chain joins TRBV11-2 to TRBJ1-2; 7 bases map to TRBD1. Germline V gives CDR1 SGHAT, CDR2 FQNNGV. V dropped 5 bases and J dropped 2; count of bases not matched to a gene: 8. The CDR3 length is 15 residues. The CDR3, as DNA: TGTGCCAGCAGCCCCGAGGGGGCGGTCAACTATGGCTACACCTTC. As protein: CASSPEGAVNYGYTF.

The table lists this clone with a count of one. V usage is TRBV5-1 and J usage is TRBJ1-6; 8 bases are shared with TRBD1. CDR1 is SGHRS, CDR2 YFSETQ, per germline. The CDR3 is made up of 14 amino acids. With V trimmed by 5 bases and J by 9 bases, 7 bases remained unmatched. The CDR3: CASSQGQGFSPLHF. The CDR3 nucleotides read TGCGCCAGCAGTCAAGGACAGGGATTTTCACCCCTCCACTTT.

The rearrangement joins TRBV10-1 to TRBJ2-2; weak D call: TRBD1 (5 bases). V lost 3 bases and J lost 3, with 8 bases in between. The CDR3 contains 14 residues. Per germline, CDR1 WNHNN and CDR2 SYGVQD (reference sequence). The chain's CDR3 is CASSEGRDTGELFF. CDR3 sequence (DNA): TGCGCCAGCAGTGAAGGCAGGGACACCGGGGAGCTGTTTTTT.

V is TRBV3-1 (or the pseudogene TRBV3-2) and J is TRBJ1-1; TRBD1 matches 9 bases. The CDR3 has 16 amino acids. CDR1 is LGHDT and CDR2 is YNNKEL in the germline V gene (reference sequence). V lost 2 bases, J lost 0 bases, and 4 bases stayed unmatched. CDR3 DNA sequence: TGTGCCAGCAGCCAAAGGGACAGGGTCATGAACACTGAAGCTTTCTTT. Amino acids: CASSQRDRVMNTEAFF.

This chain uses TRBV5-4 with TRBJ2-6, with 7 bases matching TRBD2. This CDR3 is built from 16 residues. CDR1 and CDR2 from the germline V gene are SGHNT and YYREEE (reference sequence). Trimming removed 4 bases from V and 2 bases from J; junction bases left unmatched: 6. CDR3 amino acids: CASSASGATGANVLTF. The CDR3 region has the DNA TGTGCCAGCAGCGCGAGCGGGGCCACTGGGGCCAACGTCCTGACTTTC.

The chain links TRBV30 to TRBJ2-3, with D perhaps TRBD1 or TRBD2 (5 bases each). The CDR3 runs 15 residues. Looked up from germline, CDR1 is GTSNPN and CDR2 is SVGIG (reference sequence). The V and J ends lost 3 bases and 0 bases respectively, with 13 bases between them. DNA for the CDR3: TGTGCCTGGAGCAGTGAGGGGCTGAGCACAGATACGCAGTATTTT. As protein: CAWSSEGLSTDTQYF.

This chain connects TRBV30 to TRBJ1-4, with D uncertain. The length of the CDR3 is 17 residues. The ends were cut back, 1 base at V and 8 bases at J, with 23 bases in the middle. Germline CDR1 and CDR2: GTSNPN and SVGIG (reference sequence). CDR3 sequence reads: CAWSAPHTVGWEEKLFF. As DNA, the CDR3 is TGTGCCTGGAGTGCCCCCCATACAGTGGGGTGGGAAGAAAAACTGTTTTTT.

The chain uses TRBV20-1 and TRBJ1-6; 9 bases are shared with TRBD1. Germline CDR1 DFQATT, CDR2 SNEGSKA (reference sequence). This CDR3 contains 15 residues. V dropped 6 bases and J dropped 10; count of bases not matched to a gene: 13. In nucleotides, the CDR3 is TGCAGTGCCAGTACAGGGGGGACAGGGACCTCACCCCTCCACTTT. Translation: CSASTGGTGTSPLHF.